This record covers a single T cell receptor beta chain. This clonotype was recorded a few times. This receptor's antigen is unknown. Nothing much larger sits one base from this clone, and base qualities are not available. This sample was included in a study of post-analysis software for immune sequencing data (dated by TCRdb to between 2014 and 2017). For the wider study: Relapsing-remitting, secondary progressive and progressive-relapsing multiple sclerosis were recorded as disease courses, and subtype annotation was lacking for some patients. Patient repertoires were compared against roughly 12 previously published healthy control repertoires from donors aged about 6 to 27 years. A subset of samples was prepared in parallel using single-end sample barcoding, then pooled and co-amplified after Illumina adapter ligation.

To demonstrate the VDJtools post-analysis software, the study profiled TCR beta repertoires from the peripheral blood of about a dozen young patients with multiple sclerosis. The patients with multiple sclerosis were children and adolescents between roughly 6 and 16 years of age. Library prep was done by PCR. TCRdb shows the sequencer as Illumina HiSeq 2500. To reduce PCR and sequencing biases, unique molecular identifiers were incorporated into the TCR beta cDNA libraries. Per 1 to 10 million input T cells, roughly 500,000 cDNA molecules were obtained, such that each molecule approximated one T cell. The patient libraries were prepared and sequenced with the same protocol used for the earlier healthy control dataset. Within a given batch, samples were prepared together, multiplexed and sequenced on the same HiSeq lane. The authors processed their data as follows. Raw barcoded reads were processed with MIGEC, discarding single-read molecular identifier groups before consensus assembly and CDR3 extraction. Clonotype tables were post-analysed with VDJtools, normalizing diversity by down-sampling all datasets to the smallest sample size. To correct batch-related cross-sample contamination, repertoire overlap clustering matched CDR3 amino acid sequences but not nucleotide sequences. TCRdb itself trimmed the public reads at Q25 with fastp, ran MiXCR and retained productive beta chains. Each entry is one CDR3 protein sequence, shown with its most common DNA and genes. The V and J calls shown here were made by TCRdb, not taken from the authors' results. This sample comprises 350,000 to 450,000 distinct CDR3 sequences, 39% of them detected only once. Of the sample, approximately 7.7% falls within the top ten clones.

General findings and caveats noted by the study authors: Direct clustering with F measure revealed strong co-clustering of samples prepared in the same batch, which led to a batch-effect correction. The control group was slightly older than the multiple sclerosis patient group. Compared with controls, multiple sclerosis patients had significantly lower normalized Chao1 diversity, a finding suggesting substantial peripheral T-cell clonal expansion.

Sequencing used blood. This clonotype was sampled from a girl aged 2 to 10 with multiple sclerosis.

CDR3 sequence: CSVEEFGYEQYF. The sequence in DNA is TGCAGCGTTGAAGAGTTCGGGTACGAGCAGTACTTC. This chain joins TRBV29-1 to TRBJ2-7, with the D segment identity uncertain. The CDR3 starts with the cysteine, ends with the phenylalanine, and has 12 residues. This entry keeps only the CDR3 DNA: 36 bases, framed from base 1. Deletion took 0 bases off V and 4 bases off J, with a span of 7 bases between the germline ends. Based on the germline V gene, the CDR1 and CDR2 sequences are SQVTM and ANQGSEA.